Sequencing of this T cell receptor beta chain was carried out in a study of PD-L1 blockade in urothelial cancer. On the study more broadly: About 85% of the roughly 29 patients comprised males who had bladder-origin urothelial cancer.

Per the germline V gene, CDR1 is SGHVS and CDR2 is FNYEAQ. This CDR3 spans 14 amino acids. V lost 5 bases to trimming and J lost 0 bases, with 11 bases between them. Sequencing was performed with immunoSEQ multiplex PCR; in TCRdb, only in-frame clones are kept and a portion is missing. The table lists roughly 50,000 clones, roughly 75% of them singletons. Time point: pretreatment peripheral blood. This clone was seen a handful of times. Source: PBMCs, taken around atezolizumab (anti-PD-L1) treatment. This TCR derives from an older man with urothelial cancer. The chain carries TRBV7-6 and TRBJ2-7, with D possibly being TRBD2 (5 bases). The CDR3 bases are TGTGCCAGCAGCCCGGGGATAAGCTCCTACGAGCAGTACTTC. Amino acid sequence: CASSPGISSYEQYF.